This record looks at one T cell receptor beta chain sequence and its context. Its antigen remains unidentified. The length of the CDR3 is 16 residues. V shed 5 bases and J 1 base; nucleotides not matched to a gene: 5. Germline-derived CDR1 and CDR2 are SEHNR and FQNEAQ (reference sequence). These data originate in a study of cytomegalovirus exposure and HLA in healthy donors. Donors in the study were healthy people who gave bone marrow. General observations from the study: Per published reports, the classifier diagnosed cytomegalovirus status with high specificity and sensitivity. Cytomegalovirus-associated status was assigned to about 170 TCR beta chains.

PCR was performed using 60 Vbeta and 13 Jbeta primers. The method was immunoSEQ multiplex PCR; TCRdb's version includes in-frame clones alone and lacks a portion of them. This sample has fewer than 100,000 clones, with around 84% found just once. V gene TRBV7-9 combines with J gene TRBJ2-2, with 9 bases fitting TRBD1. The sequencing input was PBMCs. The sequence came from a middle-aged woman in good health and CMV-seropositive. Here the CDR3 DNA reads TGTGCCAGCAGCGTACAGGGGGCTTTGAACACCGGGGAGCTGTTTTTT. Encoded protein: CASSVQGALNTGELFF.